This passage covers 6 T cell receptor beta chains from one sample sequenced in a study of patients and donors after allogeneic stem cell transplantation. TCRdb re-called the RT-PCR reads with MiXCR, one entry per CDR3 protein. The sample has under 200,000 distinct CDR3 sequences; roughly 30% are singletons. The sequenced sample was blood, either unsorted or a sorted T cell fraction (not recorded which). All receptors derive from a human donor who was either an allogeneic HSCT recipient or a stem cell or donor lymphocyte infusion donor (not recorded which). It is not recorded whose cells these are; they may come from a transplant donor.

This clonotype was seen a handful of times. The chain combines TRBV6-5 with TRBJ2-7; no clear D gene. Germline V gene sequence: CDR1 MNHEY, CDR2 SVGAGI. The CDR3 length is 11 residues. Trimming took 10 bases from V and 0 from J, leaving 7 bases between them. In DNA form, the CDR3 reads TGTGCCACACTAAGCTCCTACGAGCAGTACTTC. It codes for CATLSSYEQYF.

The chain joins TRBV7-3 to TRBJ2-5; either TRBD1 or TRBD2 may supply D (7 bases each). The CDR3 runs to 15 residues. Germline V lookup: CDR1 SGHTA, CDR2 FQGTGA. V was trimmed by 5 bases and J by 4 bases, leaving 17 bases between them. Here the CDR3 reads CASSPQAGDRETQYF. The CDR3 DNA is TGTGCCAGCAGCCCCCAGGCGGGGGACAGAGAGACCCAGTACTTC.

CDR3: CASSQGLAHLPYEQYF. The CDR3 nucleotides read TGCGCCAGCAGCCAAGGACTAGCCCACTTACCCTACGAGCAGTACTTC. The rearrangement links TRBV4-3 to TRBJ2-7; 7 nucleotides align to TRBD2. Unmatched junction bases numbered 8, after V lost 1 base and J lost 2 bases. The V gene's germline CDR1 is LGHNA and CDR2 YSLEER. The CDR3 totals 16 residues.

The chain has TRBV4-3 and TRBJ2-5; D not resolved. With 1 base removed from V and 9 bases from J, the gap between germline ends came to 12 bases. Germline V gives CDR1 LGHNA, CDR2 YSLEER. CDR3 size: 13 residues. CDR3 protein: CASSQAPSRAQYF. CDR3 nucleotide sequence: TGCGCCAGCAGCCAAGCTCCTAGTCGGGCCCAGTACTTC.

The chain combines TRBV18 with TRBJ1-6, with TRBD1 matching over 9 bases. Trimming cost V 2 bases and J 10 bases; bases outside gene matches: 3. This CDR3 spans 14 amino acids. Looked up from germline, CDR1 is KGHSH and CDR2 is LQKENI. DNA for the CDR3: TGTGCCAGCTCACCAGTGACAGGGGGATCACCCCTCCACTTT. Translating gives CASSPVTGGSPLHF.

This clonotype was seen more than once but under ten times. The V and J genes are TRBV7-2 and TRBJ1-2; TRBD1 is a possible D gene (6 bases). In germline, CDR1 is SGHTA, CDR2 FQGNSA. The CDR3 has 13 amino acids. Trimming took 10 bases from V and 1 from J, leaving 13 bases between them. For the CDR3, the DNA is TGTGCCATTAGGGACACTTTTAACTATGGCTACACCTTC. Protein sequence: CAIRDTFNYGYTF.